The 20 T cell receptor beta chains reported below all come from one sample, sequenced in a study of blood T cell repertoires in COVID-19. Generated by immunoSEQ multiplex PCR, the TCRdb table keeps only in-frame clones and is missing some. The sample has 300,000 or so clones, more than 75% seen once; the top ten hold approximately 0.99%. The sample consisted of PBMCs or T cells enriched from blood (not recorded which). The receptor set was obtained from a young woman who had recovered from COVID-19.

The DNA for the CDR3 is TGTGCCTGGAGGGAGGGAGGAGGATACAATGAGCAGTTCTTC. Translated, it gives CAWREGGGYNEQFF. V and J are TRBV30 and TRBJ2-1, with D possibly TRBD2 on 6 matching bases. The germline V gene encodes CDR1 GTSNPN and CDR2 SVGIG (reference sequence). Trimming took 3 bases from V and 4 from J, leaving 13 bases between them. CDR3 length equals 14 residues.

This rearrangement joins TRBV2 to TRBJ2-2; D may be TRBD1 (5 bases). Germline V lookup: CDR1 SNHLY, CDR2 FYNNEI. The CDR3 is made up of 15 amino acids. With 7 bases removed from V and 4 bases from J, the gap between germline ends came to 16 bases. The CDR3 DNA is TGTGCCAGCAAAAGTGGTGCAGGGCGCACCGGGGAGCTGTTTTTT. Protein product: CASKSGAGRTGELFF.

The rearrangement links TRBV6-5 to TRBJ1-6; 8 bases line up with TRBD1. CDR3 length: 15 amino acids. Germline V CDR1 and CDR2: MNHEY, SVGAGI. The V gene end was trimmed by 2 bases and the J gene end by 10 bases; junction bases not matched to a gene: 7. The CDR3 DNA follows: TGTGCCAGCAGTTACGGTCAGGGGGCTGGGTCACCCCTCCACTTT. Amino acid sequence: CASSYGQGAGSPLHF.

The chain uses TRBV5-1 and TRBJ1-2; possible D gene TRBD1, 6 bases. With 4 bases removed from V and 0 bases from J, the gap between germline ends came to 10 bases. There are 14 residues in the CDR3. Germline V lookup: CDR1 SGHRS, CDR2 YFSETQ. CDR3 DNA sequence: TGCGCCAGCAGCATAGGACAGTCTAACTATGGCTACACCTTC. Translated: CASSIGQSNYGYTF.

The chain is built from TRBV5-5 and TRBJ2-7, with 9 positions matching TRBD1. J gave up 6 bases and V 4 bases, and 11 bases lay outside the gene matches. The germline V gene encodes CDR1 SGHKS and CDR2 YYEKEE (reference sequence). There are 15 residues in the CDR3. In DNA form, the CDR3 reads TGTGCCAGCAGCCGTTCGGCGGGACAGGGAGGCGAGCAGTACTTC. Translated, it gives CASSRSAGQGGEQYF.

The chain's CDR3 is CASSFRTSTEQFF. Written as DNA, the CDR3 is TGTGCCAGCAGTTTCCGTACTAGTACTGAGCAGTTCTTC. The chain links TRBV2 to TRBJ2-1; possible D gene TRBD2, 5 bases. Germline CDR1 reads SNHLY; CDR2 reads FYNNEI. CDR3 length equals 13 residues. Trimming shortened V by 5 bases and J by 9 bases, and 14 bases separated the two germline ends. The full variable domain, in which reference TRBV2 and TRBJ2-1 provide the parts outside the CDR3, is EPEVTQTPSHQVTQMGQEVILRCVPISNHLYFYWYRQILGQKVEFLVSFYNNEISEKSEIFDDQFSVERPDGSNFTLKIRSTKLEDSAMYFCASSFRTSTEQFFGPGTRLTVL.

As to this clone: This CDR3 is also generated by other DNA sequences in the sample. The chain couples TRBV3-1 (or the pseudogene TRBV3-2) to TRBJ2-7; possible D gene TRBD1, 6 bases. V gave up 3 bases and J gave up 5 bases, with 8 bases separating them. Germline V gene data show CDR1 as LGHDT and CDR2 as YNNKEL (reference sequence). The CDR3 is made up of 12 amino acids. This CDR3 reads CASSQGAHEQYF. Written as DNA, the CDR3 is TGTGCCAGCAGCCAGGGGGCCCACGAGCAGTACTTC.

The genes are TRBV12-3 or TRBV12-4 and TRBJ1-1; no clear D gene. V lost 2 bases and J 6 bases, leaving 10 bases between the germline ends. The CDR3 runs to 13 residues. CDR3 bases: TGTGCCAGCAGTTTAACCGGGAATCCTGAAGCTTTCTTT. Residues: CASSLTGNPEAFF.

J is TRBJ2-1 and V is TRBV28, with 8 bases identical to TRBD1. Germline CDR1 and CDR2: MDHEN and SYDVKM. V lost 6 bases to trimming and J lost 7 bases; unmatched junction nucleotides: 5. The CDR3 consists of 13 residues. The CDR3, as DNA: TGTGCCAGCAGCGAACAGGGGGGAAATGAGCAGTTCTTC. Translation: CASSEQGGNEQFF.

The chain uses TRBV20-1 and TRBJ1-4; the D is unclear. In germline, CDR1 is DFQATT, CDR2 SNEGSKA (reference sequence). The CDR3 runs to 14 residues. V was cut by 3 bases and J by 6 bases, with 14 bases left in between. The CDR3 region is CSASAGEGHEKLFF. CDR3 coding DNA: TGCAGTGCTAGTGCCGGAGAAGGCCATGAAAAACTGTTTTTT.

The rearrangement links TRBV20-1 to TRBJ1-6; a weak D match, TRBD1 (5 bases). The germline gives CDR1 DFQATT, CDR2 SNEGSKA (reference sequence). With 3 bases removed from V and 9 bases from J, the gap between germline ends came to 15 bases. This CDR3 region has 14 residues. The CDR3 sequence is CSASWGLGSSPLHF. For the CDR3, the DNA is TGCAGTGCTAGTTGGGGCCTCGGGAGTTCACCCCTCCACTTT.

This clone was observed a single time. The chain combines TRBV5-1 with TRBJ2-3, with 10 positions matching TRBD2. V lost 1 base and J lost 5; bases outside the gene matches: 7. The CDR3 is made up of 16 amino acids. Per the germline V gene, CDR1 is SGHRS and CDR2 is YFSETQ. The CDR3 region is CASSLKAGGLGDTQYF. The CDR3 DNA reads as TGCGCCAGCAGCTTGAAAGCGGGGGGGCTGGGAGATACGCAGTATTTT.

The rearrangement uses TRBV24-1 and TRBJ1-2, with 10 bases aligning to TRBD1. J lost 3 bases, V lost 4 bases, and 4 bases had no gene match. The CDR3 length is 15 residues. Germline CDR1 reads KGHDR; CDR2 reads SFDVKD. The CDR3 sequence is CATSDHGQGDYGYTF. DNA of the CDR3: TGTGCCACCAGTGACCATGGACAGGGGGACTATGGCTACACCTTC.

The V and J genes are TRBV7-2 and TRBJ2-3; no clear D. CDR1 is SGHTA, CDR2 FQGNSA, per germline. V shed 4 bases and J shed 6 bases, with 8 bases lying between them. The CDR3 contains 12 residues. This chain's CDR3 is CASSSFGDTQYF. DNA for the CDR3: TGTGCCAGCAGCTCATTCGGGGATACGCAGTATTTT.

CDR3 nucleotides: TGTGCCAGCAGCTTGCAGGGATATCAGCCCCAGCATTTT. It encodes CASSLQGYQPQHF. The chain joins TRBV5-5 to TRBJ1-5, with D maybe TRBD1 (5 bases). The germline CDR1 and CDR2 sequences are SGHKS and YYEKEE (reference sequence). Deletions cut 1 base from V and 5 bases from J, with 7 bases between. This CDR3 has 13 residues.

This chain joins TRBV6-5 and TRBJ1-4; D may be TRBD1 (5 bases). Germline loops: CDR1 MNHEY, CDR2 SVGAGI. The CDR3 is made up of 14 amino acids. V lost 6 bases, J lost 7 bases, and 15 bases lay in between. CDR3 nucleotides: TGTGCCAGCAGCCAGACAGTACTCCGTGAAAAACTGTTTTTT. This sequence encodes CASSQTVLREKLFF.

The chain uses TRBV24-1 and TRBJ2-2; the match to TRBD1 covers 9 bases. The CDR3 is 17 residues long. Per the germline V gene, CDR1 is KGHDR and CDR2 is SFDVKD. J was trimmed by 1 base and V by 3 bases; bases with no gene match: 5. The CDR3 region has the DNA TGTGCCACCAGTGATCATCCGGGACAGGGGAACACCGGGGAGCTGTTTTTT. Protein: CATSDHPGQGNTGELFF.

V gene TRBV29-1 combines with J gene TRBJ2-3; TRBD1 agrees at 9 bases. CDR3 length: 18 residues. The J segment lost 0 bases and the V segment lost 1 base, leaving 11 bases of the junction unmatched. CDR1 is SQVTM, CDR2 ANQGSEA, per germline. CDR3 nucleotide sequence: TGCAGCGTTGAAGGCGTAACGGGACAGGGTGCTAGCACAGATACGCAGTATTTT. Its translation: CSVEGVTGQGASTDTQYF.

This clone occurred a few times. V is TRBV7-8 and J is TRBJ1-1; 8 nucleotides align to TRBD1. Trimming at V came to 6 bases and at J to 4 bases, leaving 10 bases not matched to a gene. Germline assignment: CDR1 SGHVS and CDR2 FQNEAQ. The CDR3 sequence is 15 residues long. CDR3 loop: CASRNRDRLTTEAFF. CDR3 DNA sequence: TGTGCCAGCAGAAATAGGGACAGGTTGACCACTGAAGCTTTCTTT.

The V and J genes are TRBV10-3 and TRBJ2-1, with D maybe TRBD2 (6 bases). Germline CDR1 reads ENHRY; CDR2 reads SYGVKD. With 3 bases removed from V and 15 bases from J, the gap between germline ends came to 15 bases. The CDR3 loop spans 12 amino acids. The CDR3 loop reads CAISDGSSITFF. The CDR3 coding sequence is TGTGCCATCAGTGACGGGAGTTCTATTACGTTCTTC.